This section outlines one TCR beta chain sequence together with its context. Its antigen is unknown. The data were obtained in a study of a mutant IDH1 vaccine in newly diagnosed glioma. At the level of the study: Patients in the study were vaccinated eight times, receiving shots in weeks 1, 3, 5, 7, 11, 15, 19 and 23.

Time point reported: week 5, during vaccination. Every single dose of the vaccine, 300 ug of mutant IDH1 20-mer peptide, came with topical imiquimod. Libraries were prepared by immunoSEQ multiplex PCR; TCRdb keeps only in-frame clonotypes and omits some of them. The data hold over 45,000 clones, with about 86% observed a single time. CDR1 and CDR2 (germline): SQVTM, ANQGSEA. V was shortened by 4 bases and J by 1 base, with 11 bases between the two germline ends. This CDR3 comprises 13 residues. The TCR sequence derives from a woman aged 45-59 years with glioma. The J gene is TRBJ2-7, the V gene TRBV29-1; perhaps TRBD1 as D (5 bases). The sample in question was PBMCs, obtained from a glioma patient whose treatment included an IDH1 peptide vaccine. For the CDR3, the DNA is TGCAGCGTTGCTCAGGGAAGTTCCTACGAGCAGTACTTC. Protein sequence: CSVAQGSSYEQYF.